Following are 10 T cell receptor beta chains from one sample sequenced in a study of blood T cell repertoires in COVID-19. TCRdb's table, derived via immunoSEQ multiplex PCR, lists solely in-frame clones and lacks some. The sample includes over 50,000 clones, about 86% of them seen just once. Specimen: peripheral blood. The source is a human donor in a cohort sampled during active COVID-19.

The chain employs TRBV6-5 and TRBJ1-5; TRBD1 might be the D (6 bases). The length of the CDR3 is 14 residues. Germline loops: CDR1 MNHEY, CDR2 SVGAGI. Trimming shortened V by 5 bases and J by 3 bases, and 11 bases separated the two germline ends. CDR3 amino acids: CASSRTGFNQPQHF. DNA for the CDR3: TGTGCCAGCAGTCGTACAGGGTTCAATCAGCCCCAGCATTTT.

This clone was found a few times. The chain has TRBV7-3 and TRBJ2-1; 9 bases match TRBD1. The CDR3 spans 15 residues. J lost 7 bases, V lost 5 bases, and 9 bases had no gene match. Looked up from germline, CDR1 is SGHTA and CDR2 is FQGTGA. The DNA of the CDR3 is TGTGCCAGCAGCCCCAGTCCAGGACAGGGGAATGAGCAGTTCTTC. Translating gives CASSPSPGQGNEQFF.

This clone was picked up one time. This chain joins TRBV5-1 and TRBJ1-2, with D tentatively TRBD1 (5 bases). V lost 0 bases, J lost 8 bases, and 14 bases lay in between. CDR1 and CDR2 (germline): SGHRS, YFSETQ. The CDR3 has 14 residues. This CDR3 reads CASSLVGQGGGYTF. CDR3 nucleotide sequence: TGCGCCAGCAGCTTGGTGGGGCAGGGCGGAGGCTACACCTTC.

The chain couples TRBV19 to TRBJ1-4; D is unclear. Germline-derived CDR1 and CDR2 are LNHDA and SQIVND (reference sequence). The CDR3 runs 12 residues. V dropped 3 bases and J dropped 9 bases, with 8 bases sitting between them. The chain's CDR3 is CASSIGGKKLFF. The CDR3 bases are TGTGCCAGTAGTATTGGAGGGAAAAAACTGTTTTTT.

V gene TRBV6-1 combines with J gene TRBJ1-2, with D tentatively TRBD1 (6 bases). CDR1 is MNHNS, CDR2 SASEGT, per germline. The V gene lost 3 bases and the J gene lost 3 bases, with 11 bases spanning the gap. This CDR3 spans 14 amino acids. The DNA of the CDR3 is TGTGCCAGCAGTGAGCTTGGGGGCGACTATGGCTACACCTTC. Residues: CASSELGGDYGYTF.

The chain joins TRBV7-9 to TRBJ2-2, with 10 bases identical to TRBD2. Per germline, CDR1 SEHNR and CDR2 FQNEAQ (reference sequence). The V gene end was trimmed by 5 bases and the J gene end by 6 bases; junction bases not matched to a gene: 6. The CDR3 runs to 15 residues. CDR3 protein: CASSPSGRSSGELFF. The DNA for the CDR3 is TGTGCCAGCAGCCCTAGCGGGAGAAGCTCCGGGGAGCTGTTTTTT.

The chain employs TRBV24-1 and TRBJ2-1; D may be TRBD2 (6 bases). V dropped 7 bases and J dropped 2 bases, with 11 bases sitting between them. This CDR3 contains 14 residues. Germline V gives CDR1 KGHDR, CDR2 SFDVKD. This CDR3 reads CATSGRSPYNEQFF. CDR3 nucleotides: TGTGCCACCAGCGGGAGATCCCCCTACAATGAGCAGTTCTTC.

The genes are TRBV6-4 and TRBJ2-3; maybe TRBD2 (6 bases). There are 15 residues in the CDR3. Germline V lookup: CDR1 MRHNA, CDR2 SNTAGT. V dropped 6 bases and J dropped 2 bases, with 15 bases sitting between them. CDR3 protein: CASRGWGEPTDTQYF. The CDR3 DNA reads as TGTGCCAGCAGAGGGTGGGGGGAGCCCACAGATACGCAGTATTTT.

The chain uses TRBV19 and TRBJ2-6; D unresolved. The germline V and J ends were trimmed by 4 bases and 2 bases, with 9 bases remaining between them. Germline V CDR1 and CDR2: LNHDA, SQIVND (reference sequence). This CDR3 spans 15 amino acids. The DNA for the CDR3 is TGTGCCAGTAGTACCGATAGAACTGGGGCCAACGTCCTGACTTTC. Translation: CASSTDRTGANVLTF.

This chain uses TRBV18 with TRBJ2-1; 11 nucleotides line up with TRBD2. From germline, CDR1 is KGHSH and CDR2 LQKENI. V trimming: 1 base; J trimming: 0 bases; junction bases outside the gene matches: 2. This CDR3 is 17 amino acids long. The CDR3 protein is CASSPLAGGSSYNEQFF. CDR3 nucleotide sequence: TGTGCCAGCTCACCACTAGCGGGAGGGAGCTCCTACAATGAGCAGTTCTTC.